Listed here are 3 T cell receptor beta chains from one sample, sequenced in a study of vaccination effects on CD4 cells after COVID-19. These receptors' antigens are unknown. Assay: immunoSEQ multiplex PCR; the TCRdb copy retains only in-frame clones and omits some. The sample yields tens of thousands of clones, about four fifths seen once. Sequencing followed a ViraFEST assay step that expanded antigen-specific CD4+ T cells with viral peptide pools. Subsequent to a culture period of more than 9 days, CD4+ T cells were isolated. The healthy vaccine recipients, who had no prior SARS-CoV-2 infection, showed negative nucleocapsid antibodies. The input for sequencing was CD4+ T cells from PBMCs cultured with HCoV-OC43 spike peptides, taken before COVID-19 vaccination. The subset was: HCoV-OC43 spike overlapping peptide pool stimulation. All receptors derive from a human donor who received a COVID-19 vaccine.

The chain employs TRBV6-2 or TRBV6-3 and TRBJ2-1, with 10 nucleotides matching TRBD2. CDR3 length: 18 amino acids. Germline trimming cut 0 bases from V and 4 bases from J; bases unmatched to any gene: 9. Germline loops: CDR1 MNHEY, CDR2 SVGEGT. The CDR3 reads CASSYSRASGGPYNEQFF. DNA of the CDR3: TGTGCCAGCAGTTACTCAAGGGCTAGCGGGGGCCCATACAATGAGCAGTTCTTC.

In this sample, this clone turned up a few times. V is TRBV30 and J is TRBJ1-1; maybe TRBD1 (5 bases). V dropped 5 bases and J dropped 7 bases, with 11 bases sitting between them. Germline CDR1 and CDR2: GTSNPN and SVGIG (reference sequence). The CDR3 is 11 residues long. In DNA, the CDR3 is TGTGCCTGGGGGACCTACCTTGAAGCTTTCTTT. Translation gives CAWGTYLEAFF. Together with reference TRBV30 and TRBJ1-1, the CDR3 gives the full variable domain: SQTIHQWPATLVQPVGSPLSLECTVEGTSNPNLYWYRQAAGRGLQLLFYSVGIGQISSEVPQNLSASRPQDRQFILSSKKLLLSDSGFYLCAWGTYLEAFFGQGTRLTVV.

The chain links TRBV15 to TRBJ1-2, with D possibly being TRBD1 (5 bases). This CDR3 has 16 amino acids. Germline V CDR1 and CDR2: LNHNV, YYDKDF (reference sequence). The V gene lost 1 base and the J gene lost 9 bases, with 21 bases spanning the gap. Written as DNA, the CDR3 is TGTGCCACCAGCAGAGTGAGGGGCTCCCTACTAGGAAGCTACACCTTC. Protein: CATSRVRGSLLGSYTF. The whole variable domain, filled in from reference TRBV15 and TRBJ1-2, reads DAMVIQNPRYQVTQFGKPVTLSCSQTLNHNVMYWYQQKSSQAPKLLFHYYDKDFNNEADTPDNFQSRRPNTSFCFLDIRSPGLGDTAMYLCATSRVRGSLLGSYTFGSGTRLTVV.